This note documents a single TCR beta chain sequence. This sample is part of a study of blood T cell repertoires in COVID-19. The germline V gene has CDR1 SGHDN and CDR2 FVKESK. The CDR3 spans 12 residues. Trimming took 1 base from V and 8 from J, leaving 9 bases between them. Only in-frame clones appear in the TCRdb table, and some are missing; sequencing was by immunoSEQ multiplex PCR. The table shows 120,000 to 150,000 clones, with 80% occurring only once. The TCR comes from a man in his 60s with active or convalescent COVID-19. The rearrangement uses TRBV14 and TRBJ2-7; D is perhaps TRBD2 (6 bases). What was sequenced was peripheral blood. The CDR3 region has the DNA TGTGCCAGCAGCCAAGGGGCGGGAAAGCAGTACTTC. It specifies CASSQGAGKQYF.